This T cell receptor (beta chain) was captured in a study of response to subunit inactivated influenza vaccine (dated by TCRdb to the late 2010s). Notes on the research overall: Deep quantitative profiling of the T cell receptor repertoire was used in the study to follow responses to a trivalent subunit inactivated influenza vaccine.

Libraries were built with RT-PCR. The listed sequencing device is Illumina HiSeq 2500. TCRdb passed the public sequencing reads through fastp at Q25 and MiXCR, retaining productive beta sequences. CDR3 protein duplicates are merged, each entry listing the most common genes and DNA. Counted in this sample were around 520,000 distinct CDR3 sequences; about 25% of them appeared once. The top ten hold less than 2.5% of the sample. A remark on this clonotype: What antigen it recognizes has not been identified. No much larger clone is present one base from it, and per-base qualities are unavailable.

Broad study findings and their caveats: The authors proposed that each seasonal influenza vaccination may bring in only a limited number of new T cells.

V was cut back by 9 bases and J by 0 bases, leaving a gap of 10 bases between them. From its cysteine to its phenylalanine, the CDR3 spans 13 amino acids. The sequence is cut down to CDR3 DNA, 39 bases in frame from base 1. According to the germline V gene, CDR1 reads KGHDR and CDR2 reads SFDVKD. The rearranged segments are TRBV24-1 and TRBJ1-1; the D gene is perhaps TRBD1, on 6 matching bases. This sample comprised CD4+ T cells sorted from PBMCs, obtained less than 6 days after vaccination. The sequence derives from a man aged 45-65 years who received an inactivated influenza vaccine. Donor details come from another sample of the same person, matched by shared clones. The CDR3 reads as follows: CATEGGMNTEAFF. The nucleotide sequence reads TGTGCCACCGAAGGGGGAATGAACACTGAAGCTTTCTTT.